This T cell receptor (beta chain) came from a study of T cell repertoires in cytomegalovirus infection. One entry per CDR3 protein, called by TCRdb with MiXCR from the reads. This sample has 600,000 to 700,000 distinct CDR3 sequences, with around 30% found just once. The junction had 3 bases not matched to a gene; V was cut back by 1 base and J by 0 bases. Germline loops: CDR1 MGHRA, CDR2 YSYEKL. The CDR3 sequence is 18 residues long. A word on this clonotype: Its antigen is currently unknown.

The starting material was cultured PBMCs, obtained from culture after CMV antigen stimulation. The TCR sequence derives from a human donor in good health (CMV status not recorded). Some clones in this sample may be carry-over from other donors' samples. This chain joins TRBV4-1 and TRBJ2-2, with 12 bases matching TRBD2. CDR3 nucleotides: TGCGCCAGCAGCCAAGGATGGACTAGCGGGGCGAACACCGGGGAGCTGTTTTTT. Residues: CASSQGWTSGANTGELFF.